A selection of T cell receptor beta chains follows, all from one sample in a study of blood T cell repertoires in COVID-19. Some clones are missing from TCRdb's copy, which holds only in-frame ones; the method was immunoSEQ multiplex PCR. The table includes about 120,000 clones, 90% detected once. Sequencing was carried out using peripheral blood. All receptors come from a man between 60 and 70 years old with COVID-19, enrolled during active disease. The CDR3 runs from the conserved cysteine through the conserved F or W. D genes are given only for firm matches. Clone sizes are given selectively: once, few, many, or a class where the clone is expanded.

cdr3_length	j_call	clone_size	d_call	v_call	cdr3_nt	cdr3_aa
20	TRBJ2-3	.	TRBD2	TRBV4-1	TGCGCCAGCAGCCTCCTGAGCTTGACGACTAGCTTTAACCCCACAGATACGCAGTATTTT	CASSLLSLTTSFNPTDTQYF
15	TRBJ2-5	.	TRBD2	TRBV19	TGTGCCAGTAGCCCGACCGCGGGAGATCAAGAGACCCAGTACTTC	CASSPTAGDQETQYF
16	TRBJ2-1	.	TRBD2	TRBV7-8	TGTGCCAGCAGCTTGCCCCCTAGCGGGCGAGGCGATGAGCAGTTCTTC	CASSLPPSGRGDEQFF
14	TRBJ2-2	.	.	TRBV10-1	TGCGCCAGCAGTGAGGTTAGAATCACCGGGGAGCTGTTTTTT	CASSEVRITGELFF
13	TRBJ2-5	.	.	TRBV27	TGTGCCAGCAGCCCCAGGGTCGATGAGACCCAGTACTTC	CASSPRVDETQYF
15	TRBJ1-2	.	TRBD1	TRBV18	TGTGCCAGCTCACGCGGGGACAGGGATGGCTATGGCTACACCTTC	CASSRGDRDGYGYTF
17	TRBJ2-1	.	.	TRBV2	TGTGCCAGCAGTGTCCTGCCTCCGGAGAACCTCTACAATGAGCAGTTCTTC	CASSVLPPENLYNEQFF
12	TRBJ2-1	.	.	TRBV30	TGTGCCTGGAGCGAGACATACAATGAGCAGTTCTTC	CAWSETYNEQFF
15	TRBJ1-4	.	.	TRBV6-5	TGTGCCAGCAGCTCGGTAGTGCGGATTAATGAAAAACTGTTTTTT	CASSSVVRINEKLFF
15	TRBJ2-2	.	TRBD1	TRBV5-6	TGTGCCAGCAGCCGGTCGGGACAGGGGATCGGGGAGCTGTTTTTT	CASSRSGQGIGELFF
13	TRBJ1-1	.	.	TRBV5-1	TGCGCCAGCAGCTCGGACAGTTACACTGAAGCTTTCTTT	CASSSDSYTEAFF
17	TRBJ2-1	.	TRBD2	TRBV27	TGTGCCAGCAGTTTATCGGGCGGGAGGGCCTCCTACAATGAGCAGTTCTTC	CASSLSGGRASYNEQFF
15	TRBJ2-3	.	.	TRBV6-5	TGTGCCAGCAGGGGAGCCGGGACTAGCACAGATACGCAGTATTTT	CASRGAGTSTDTQYF
16	TRBJ1-5	.	.	TRBV7-9	TGTGCCAGCAGCTTAGGGGGGGACTATAGCAATCAGCCCCAGCATTTT	CASSLGGDYSNQPQHF
14	TRBJ2-7	.	TRBD1	TRBV3-1/TRBV3-2	TGTGCCAGCAGCCAAATTGACAGGGGGGGCGAGCAGTACTTC	CASSQIDRGGEQYF
19	TRBJ2-7	.	TRBD2	TRBV27	TGTGCCAGCAGCTCAACCGAGATAGACACTACTAGCGGGAGCCCCGAGCAGTACTTC	CASSSTEIDTTSGSPEQYF
12	TRBJ1-1	.	TRBD1	TRBV29-1	TGCAGCGTTGATAGGGACAGGGACGTAGCTTTCTTT	CSVDRDRDVAFF
15	TRBJ1-2	.	TRBD1	TRBV28	TGTGCCAGCAGTTCAAGGACAGGGGGCTTCTATGGCTACACCTTC	CASSSRTGGFYGYTF
17	TRBJ1-1	.	TRBD1	TRBV9	TGTGCCAGCAGCGTAAAATTTGGACAGGGGGAAAACACTGAAGCTTTCTTT	CASSVKFGQGENTEAFF
15	TRBJ1-1	.	.	TRBV6-6	TGTGCCAGCAGCGCAAACCGGGGAGCGAACACTGAAGCTTTCTTT	CASSANRGANTEAFF
16	TRBJ1-6	once	.	TRBV3-1/TRBV3-2	TGTGCCAGCAGCCAAGATGACTTCTCCTATAATTCACCCCTCCACTTT	CASSQDDFSYNSPLHF
13	TRBJ2-3	.	.	TRBV11-3	TGTGCCAGCAGCTTCAGTTTGACAGATACGCAGTATTTT	CASSFSLTDTQYF
13	TRBJ2-7	.	TRBD1	TRBV19	TGTGCCAGCCGGGGGACAGGGGTCGGCGAGCAGTACTTC	CASRGTGVGEQYF
14	TRBJ1-4	.	.	TRBV24-1	TGTGCCACCAGTGAAGGAGCAACTAATGAAAAACTGTTTTTT	CATSEGATNEKLFF
16	TRBJ2-3	once	.	TRBV9	TGTGCCAGCAGCGTTCGGAGCTTCCCTAGCACAGATACGCAGTATTTT	CASSVRSFPSTDTQYF
13	TRBJ2-7	once	.	TRBV5-1	TGCGCCAGCAGCTTGGACGGTCCCTACGAGCAGTACTTC	CASSLDGPYEQYF
12	TRBJ2-3	.	.	TRBV7-6	TGTGCCAGCAGCTTTCTCACAGATACGCAGTATTTT	CASSFLTDTQYF
15	TRBJ2-2	once	.	TRBV19	TGTGCCAGTAGTGCCCTCGGGGGGAACACCGGGGAGCTGTTTTTT	CASSALGGNTGELFF
16	TRBJ2-6	.	.	TRBV11-2	TGTGCCAGCAGCTTAGCAGGGGCCTCTGGGGCCAACGTCCTGACTTTC	CASSLAGASGANVLTF
17	TRBJ2-2	.	.	TRBV18	TGTGCCAGCTCACCGGCCGGGGGGCAGGCGAACACCGGGGAGCTGTTTTTT	CASSPAGGQANTGELFF
16	TRBJ1-4	.	TRBD1	TRBV15	TGTGCCACCAGCAGAGATCTGGGGACAGGGGATGAAAAACTGTTTTTT	CATSRDLGTGDEKLFF
17	TRBJ1-5	.	TRBD1	TRBV4-2	TGTGCCAGCAGCCAGGACAGGGAGTCGGCGAGCAATCAGCCCCAGCATTTT	CASSQDRESASNQPQHF
14	TRBJ1-5	.	TRBD1	TRBV3-1/TRBV3-2	TGTGCCAGCAGCCCCATGGGACAGTCCCGGGCCCAGCATTTT	CASSPMGQSRAQHF
13	TRBJ2-1	once	TRBD1	TRBV7-2	TGTGCCAGCAGCAGGACAGGGTCCAATGAGCAGTTCTTC	CASSRTGSNEQFF
16	TRBJ1-6	once	.	TRBV6-5	TGTGCCAGCAGTTGGTGGAGAAGCTCCTATAATTCACCCCTCCACTTT	CASSWWRSSYNSPLHF